The sequence of this T cell receptor beta chain was determined in a study of cytomegalovirus exposure and HLA in healthy donors. Regarding the study as a whole: In vitro checks showed that three CMV-associated chains really do target CMV antigens. The tendency of first-cohort TCR clusters to co-occur in the approximately 120 validation repertoires was identified by a subsequent analysis.

As to this clone: Its antigen remains unknown.

Trimming removed 0 bases from V and 5 bases from J; junction bases left unmatched: 8. The CDR3 is 17 amino acids. Germline V gene sequence: CDR1 SGHRS, CDR2 YFSETQ. Measured with immunoSEQ multiplex PCR; TCRdb has only the in-frame clones, and not every one. The sample holds fewer than 150,000 clones, about 91% seen once. The source material was PBMCs. The chain is built from TRBV5-1 and TRBJ2-3, with TRBD2 matching over 11 bases. This TCR was sampled from a young woman in good health and CMV-seropositive. CDR3 sequence: CASSLALAGGPLDTQYF. CDR3 DNA sequence: TGCGCCAGCAGCTTGGCCCTAGCGGGGGGTCCCCTAGATACGCAGTATTTT.